The 16 T cell receptor beta chains reported below all come from one sample, sequenced in a study of T cells in Graves' hyperthyroidism and ophthalmopathy. RNA transcripts were the template for amplifying TCR beta CDR3 regions. HTBI primers were the set used in a first-round RT-PCR of the TCR CDR3. A single record per CDR3 protein comes from TCRdb applying MiXCR to the multiplex PCR reads. The sample has nearly 600,000 distinct CDR3 sequences, 12% to 15% seen once. The sequencing input was blood. These receptors all stem from a woman aged 18-35 years with Graves' ophthalmopathy.

The chain carries TRBV7-2 and TRBJ2-7; 10 bases fit TRBD1. V was pared by 4 bases and J by 4 bases, with 10 bases of the junction left unmatched. The germline gives CDR1 SGHTA, CDR2 FQGNSA. The CDR3 runs 16 residues. The CDR3 region has the DNA TGTGCCAGCAGCTACCCTCGACAGGGGGCTAGGTACGAGCAGTACTTC. Protein: CASSYPRQGARYEQYF. Variable domain in full (rest from reference TRBV7-2 and TRBJ2-7): GAGVSQSPSNKVTEKGKDVELRCDPISGHTALYWYRQSLGQGLEFLIYFQGNSAPDKSGLPSDRFSAERTGGSVSTLTIQRTQQEDSAVYLCASSYPRQGARYEQYFGPGTRLTVT.

This clonotype showed up many times. The V call is TRBV6-5, the J call TRBJ2-1; 8 nucleotides align to TRBD2. Germline trimming cut 2 bases from V and 7 bases from J; bases unmatched to any gene: 4. The CDR3 has 14 amino acids. Per the germline V gene, CDR1 is MNHEY and CDR2 is SVGAGI. CDR3 protein: CASSYREGGNEQFF. CDR3 nucleotide sequence: TGTGCCAGCAGTTACCGGGAGGGCGGAAATGAGCAGTTCTTC.

This clonotype was seen only a few times. J is TRBJ2-1 and V is TRBV29-1; D unresolved. Per germline, CDR1 SQVTM and CDR2 ANQGSEA. V was cut by 3 bases and J by 4 bases, with 7 bases left in between. This CDR3 spans 12 amino acids. Here the CDR3 DNA reads TGCAGCGTTGACCGGAGATACAATGAGCAGTTCTTC. Translating gives CSVDRRYNEQFF.

This clonotype has only a few counts. The CDR3 sequence: CASSLVYLGAVDTEAFF. CDR3 DNA sequence: TGTGCCAGCAGTCTGGTGTATTTAGGTGCGGTGGACACTGAAGCTTTCTTT. This chain connects TRBV6-1 to TRBJ1-1; D not certain. CDR1 MNHNS and CDR2 SASEGT come from the germline V gene. Between the trimmed V and J ends, which lost 5 bases and 3 bases, there was a span of 22 bases. The length of the CDR3 is 17 residues.

There are many counts of this clonotype. The chain carries TRBV28 and TRBJ2-5, with D unresolved. Germline loops: CDR1 MDHEN, CDR2 SYDVKM. The CDR3 has 12 residues. V was cut by 6 bases and J by 5 bases, with 10 bases left in between. CDR3 coding DNA: TGTGCCAGCAGATCCGCCGGGGAGACCCAGTACTTC. Its translation is CASRSAGETQYF.

This clonotype was counted at least ten times. V and J are TRBV7-9 and TRBJ2-1; either TRBD1 or TRBD2 may supply D (5 bases each). Trimming took 6 bases from V and 6 from J, leaving 21 bases between them. From germline, CDR1 is SEHNR and CDR2 FQNEAQ (reference sequence). The CDR3 runs to 16 residues. The CDR3 nucleotides are TGTGCCAGCAGACCTAGACCCGGGTCGGGGCCCAATGAGCAGTTCTTC. This codes for CASRPRPGSGPNEQFF.

This clonotype was seen a few times. The V gene is TRBV11-1, the J gene TRBJ1-6; 9 bases fit TRBD1. Trimming cost V 3 bases and J 7 bases; bases outside gene matches: 13. The CDR3 has 18 residues. Germline V gene data show CDR1 as SGHAT and CDR2 as FQDESV (reference sequence). Here the CDR3 reads CASSLGQGGLGNNSPLHF. CDR3 DNA: TGTGCCAGCAGCTTGGGACAGGGCGGGCTTGGAAACAATTCACCCCTCCACTTT.

In this sample, this clonotype turned up many times. The J gene is TRBJ2-1, the V gene TRBV27; D is possibly TRBD1 or TRBD2 (5 bases each). Germline V gene sequence: CDR1 MNHEY, CDR2 SMNVEV (reference sequence). Deletions cut 6 bases from V and 2 bases from J, with 14 bases between. The CDR3 sequence is 15 residues long. The CDR3 reads CASSRGRSAYNEQFF. As DNA, the CDR3 is TGTGCCAGCAGCCGGGGCAGGAGCGCCTACAATGAGCAGTTCTTC.

In its sample, this clonotype was seen many times. The V and J genes are TRBV27 and TRBJ1-1; unclear D gene. Germline V lookup: CDR1 MNHEY, CDR2 SMNVEV (reference sequence). V was pared by 3 bases and J by 8 bases, with 16 bases between. This CDR3 contains 14 residues. DNA for the CDR3: TGTGCCAGCAGTTTCGGATGGACCAAATCCGAAGCTTTCTTT. Its translation: CASSFGWTKSEAFF.

This chain joins TRBV7-9 and TRBJ1-2; TRBD1 might be the D (5 bases). This CDR3 has 13 amino acids. The V and J ends lost 7 bases and 5 bases respectively, with 14 bases between them. Germline assignment: CDR1 SEHNR and CDR2 FQNEAQ (reference sequence). In DNA form, the CDR3 reads TGTGCCAGCACGGGTGGGGGGGATTATGGCTACACCTTC. Its translation is CASTGGGDYGYTF.

At least ten counts were recorded for this clonotype. This chain uses TRBV30 with TRBJ1-2, with 8 bases lining up with TRBD1. The CDR3 is 13 residues long. Trimming took 8 bases from V and 8 from J; bases not matched to a gene: 13. The germline CDR1 and CDR2 sequences are GTSNPN and SVGIG (reference sequence). The CDR3 here is CASPDRAGAGYTF. The CDR3 region has the DNA TGTGCCAGTCCGGACAGGGCCGGAGCAGGCTACACCTTC.

This clonotype was seen at least ten times. The rearrangement joins TRBV7-3 to TRBJ2-3; D is possibly TRBD2 (5 bases). Trimming shortened V by 5 bases and J by 1 base, and 10 bases separated the two germline ends. The CDR3 length is 14 residues. Per germline, CDR1 SGHTA and CDR2 FQGTGA. CDR3 nucleotides: TGTGCCAGCAGCCCCTCCGGGGGCACAGATACGCAGTATTTT. It specifies CASSPSGGTDTQYF.

To note about this clonotype: A much larger clone differs by one base, so this may be a read error. This sequence joins TRBV28 and TRBJ2-7; D ambiguous. The CDR3 is 13 residues long. Germline CDR1 and CDR2: MDHEN and SYDVKM. V was pared by 2 bases and J by 5 bases, with 10 bases between. DNA of the CDR3: TGTGCCAGCAGTTTAATGGGGTGGCACGAGCAGTACTTC. It translates to CASSLMGWHEQYF.

This clonotype was detected only a few times. J is TRBJ2-2 and V is TRBV7-3, with D tentatively TRBD1 (5 bases). Germline V gives CDR1 SGHTA, CDR2 FQGTGA. The ends were cut back, 6 bases at V and 2 bases at J, with 10 bases in the middle. The CDR3 spans 14 residues. In DNA, the CDR3 is TGTGCCAGCAGTACAGGCTCCAACACCGGGGAGCTGTTTTTT. This sequence encodes CASSTGSNTGELFF.

This CDR3 is CSARGALAGGSSGEQFF. The CDR3 bases are TGCAGTGCTAGAGGCGCGTTGGCGGGAGGTTCCAGCGGTGAGCAGTTCTTC. V is TRBV20-1 and J is TRBJ2-1; TRBD2 matches at 8 bases. Germline lookup yields CDR1 DFQATT and CDR2 SNEGSKA (reference sequence). The J segment lost 9 bases and the V segment lost 1 base, leaving 17 bases of the junction unmatched. This CDR3 region has 17 residues.

V and J are TRBV30 and TRBJ2-3; 7 nucleotides line up with TRBD1. Trimming cost V 1 base and J 4 bases; bases outside gene matches: 8. Germline-derived CDR1 and CDR2 are GTSNPN and SVGIG (reference sequence). This CDR3 has 15 residues. CDR3 DNA sequence: TGTGCCTGGAGTGCCCAGACAGGGTGGGCAGATACGCAGTATTTT. Residues: CAWSAQTGWADTQYF.